This TCR beta chain was recorded in a study of Graves' ophthalmopathy and Graves' hyperthyroidism. Ophthalmopathic donors had moderate-to-severe activity, CAS ≥3 and NOSPECS ≥4, with disease that had lasted under 3 months. Patients were excluded if they had other autoimmune diseases or uncontrolled infections, and likewise if pregnancy or lactation applied. Beta-chain TCR CDR3 regions were amplified from RNA transcripts. The library came from an HTBI-primed first-round RT-PCR and a second-round multiplex PCR. TCRdb redid the calling of the multiplex PCR reads with MiXCR, one entry per CDR3 protein. The sample contains approximately 640,000 distinct CDR3 sequences, about 40% of which appear only once. V lost 7 bases to trimming and J lost 0 bases; unmatched junction nucleotides: 7. CDR1 and CDR2 from the germline V gene are MNHNY and SVGAGI (reference sequence). There are 15 residues in the CDR3. A few counts support this clonotype.

The sequence was obtained from an adult man with Graves' ophthalmopathy. This chain connects TRBV6-6 to TRBJ2-5, with TRBD2 matching over 8 bases. The sample comprised peripheral blood. CDR3 loop: CASTSGWGDQETQYF. In DNA, the CDR3 is TGTGCCAGCACTAGCGGGTGGGGGGACCAAGAGACCCAGTACTTC.